The rows below give T cell receptor beta chains drawn from one sample of a study of blood T cells in healthy people across ages. TCRdb itself ran the 5' RACE reads through MiXCR, one entry per CDR3 protein. The sample yields some 1.8 million distinct CDR3 sequences, roughly two fifths seen once. The sample consisted of blood. These receptors originate from a human donor in good health. The CDR3 runs from the conserved cysteine through the conserved F or W. Each record gives: clone size, V gene, J gene, D gene, CDR3 DNA, CDR3 protein. A D gene is named only where the DNA matches it firmly. Clone size is stated in some rows and not others, as once, few, many or a class when expanded.

.	TRBV19	TRBJ1-5	.	TGTGCCAGTAGTATAGCGACACAGTATAGCAATCAGCCCCAGCATTTT	CASSIATQYSNQPQHF
few	TRBV12-3/TRBV12-4	TRBJ2-1	.	TGTGCCAGCGGAATAGCGGTGTACAATGAGCAGTTCTTC	CASGIAVYNEQFF
.	TRBV29-1	TRBJ2-5	.	TGCAGCGTTGAAGAATCCCCTCGGGGGCAGCAGTACTTC	CSVEESPRGQQYF
.	TRBV2	TRBJ2-1	.	TGTGCCAGCGAGGGGAACGAGGATGAGCAGTTCTTC	CASEGNEDEQFF
few	TRBV6-1	TRBJ2-7	.	TGTGCCAGCAGTGATGCGGGACTGAGCTCCTACGAGCAGTACTTC	CASSDAGLSSYEQYF
.	TRBV20-1	TRBJ1-1	.	TGCAGTGCCATTACACCGGGACAAAGGAACACTGAAGCTTTCTTT	CSAITPGQRNTEAFF
.	TRBV28	TRBJ2-7	.	TGTGCCTCCTGGGGCCTCTCCTACGAGCAGTACTTC	CASWGLSYEQYF
.	TRBV28	TRBJ2-1	TRBD1	TGTGCCAGCAGTTTAGGGGACAGGGAGGAGTTCTTC	CASSLGDREEFF
few	TRBV5-1	TRBJ1-1	TRBD1	TGCGCCAGCAGCACGGACAGGGGGAACACTGAAGCTTTCTTT	CASSTDRGNTEAFF
.	TRBV27	TRBJ2-1	.	TGTGCCAGCAGTTATAGGTCAGGGTACAATGAGCAGTTCTTC	CASSYRSGYNEQFF
few	TRBV24-1	TRBJ2-5	TRBD2	TGTGCCACCAGTGATCCCCTAGCGGGGGGAGAGACCCAGTACTTC	CATSDPLAGGETQYF
few	TRBV5-1	TRBJ2-5	.	TGCGCCAGCAGCTTGGCCTTTGGGCCGGAGACCCAGTACTTC	CASSLAFGPETQYF
.	TRBV6-1	TRBJ1-4	TRBD1	TGTGCCAGCAGTCCTGGACAGGGAACCCCAACTAATGAAAAACTGTTTTTT	CASSPGQGTPTNEKLFF
few	TRBV20-1	TRBJ2-5	.	TGCAGTGCCAGGGAGCCCCGAATTAAAGAGACCCAGTACTTC	CSAREPRIKETQYF
.	TRBV4-3	TRBJ2-3	.	TGCGCCAGCAGCCAAGATATTGCCACAGATACGCAGTATTTT	CASSQDIATDTQYF
.	TRBV13	TRBJ1-2	TRBD1	TGTGCCAGCGGAGTACAGGGGGAGGCTAACTATGGCTACACCTTC	CASGVQGEANYGYTF
.	TRBV27	TRBJ1-5	.	TGTGCCAGCAGTTTATCGTGGGGGATCAATCAGCCCCAGCATTTT	CASSLSWGINQPQHF
few	TRBV15	TRBJ2-5	TRBD2	TGTGCCACCAGCAGGGGGGCCACTAGCGGGGGCAAGACCCAGTACTTC	CATSRGATSGGKTQYF
many	TRBV6-4	TRBJ2-4	.	TGTGCCAGCAGAAAGGTCGTGACCAAACTAGCCAAAAACATTCAGTACTTC	CASRKVVTKLAKNIQYF
few	TRBV12-3/TRBV12-4	TRBJ1-2	TRBD1	TGTGCCAGCAGGTTGACGGGACAGCATGGCTACACCTTC	CASRLTGQHGYTF
.	TRBV7-2	TRBJ2-5	TRBD2	TGTGCCAGCAGCCCGCAGCGGGGGGGCGGAGAGACCCAGTACTTC	CASSPQRGGGETQYF
.	TRBV6-2/TRBV6-3	TRBJ2-3	.	TGTGCCAGCAGTACGCTCAAGGAGGGGACAGATACGCAGTATTTT	CASSTLKEGTDTQYF
.	TRBV12-3/TRBV12-4	TRBJ2-7	.	TGTGCCAGCAGTTTTGGGGGGCCGGCGAACGAGCAGTACTTC	CASSFGGPANEQYF